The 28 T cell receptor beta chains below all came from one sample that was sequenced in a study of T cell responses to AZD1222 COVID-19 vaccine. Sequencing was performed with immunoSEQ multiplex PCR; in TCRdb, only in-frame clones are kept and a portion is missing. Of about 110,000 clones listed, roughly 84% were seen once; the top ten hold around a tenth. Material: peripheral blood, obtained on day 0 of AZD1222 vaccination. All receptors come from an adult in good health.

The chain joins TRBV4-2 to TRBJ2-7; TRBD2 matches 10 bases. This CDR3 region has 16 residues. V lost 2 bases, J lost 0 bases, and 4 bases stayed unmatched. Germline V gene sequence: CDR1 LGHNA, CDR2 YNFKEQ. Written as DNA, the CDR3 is TGTGCCAGCAGCCAATCCGGACTAGCGGTCTCCTACGAGCAGTACTTC. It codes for CASSQSGLAVSYEQYF.

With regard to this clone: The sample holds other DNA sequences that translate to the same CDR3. CDR3 in DNA: TGTGCCTGGAGTGTACAGTTGAACACTGAAGCTTTCTTT. Translated, it gives CAWSVQLNTEAFF. The rearrangement joins TRBV30 to TRBJ1-1, with D unresolved. The V gene's germline CDR1 is GTSNPN and CDR2 SVGIG (reference sequence). The CDR3 totals 13 residues. The ends were cut back, 0 bases at V and 0 bases at J, with 5 bases in the middle.

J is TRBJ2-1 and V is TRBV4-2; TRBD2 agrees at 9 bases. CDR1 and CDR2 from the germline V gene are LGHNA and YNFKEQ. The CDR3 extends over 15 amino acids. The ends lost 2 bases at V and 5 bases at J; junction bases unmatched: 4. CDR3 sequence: CASSQQREVDNEQFF. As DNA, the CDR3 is TGTGCCAGCAGCCAACAGCGGGAGGTGGACAATGAGCAGTTCTTC.

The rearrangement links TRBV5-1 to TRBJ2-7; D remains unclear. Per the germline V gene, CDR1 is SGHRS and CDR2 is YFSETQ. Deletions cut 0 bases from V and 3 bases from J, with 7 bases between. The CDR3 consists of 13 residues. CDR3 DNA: TGCGCCAGCAGCTTGGAACAAGGCTACGAGCAGTACTTC. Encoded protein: CASSLEQGYEQYF.

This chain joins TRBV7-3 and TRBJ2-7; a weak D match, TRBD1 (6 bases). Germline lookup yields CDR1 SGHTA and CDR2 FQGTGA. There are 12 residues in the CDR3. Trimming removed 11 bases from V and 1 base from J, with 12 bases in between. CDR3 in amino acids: CASHRESYEQYF. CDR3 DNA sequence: TGTGCCTCCCACAGGGAATCCTACGAGCAGTACTTC.

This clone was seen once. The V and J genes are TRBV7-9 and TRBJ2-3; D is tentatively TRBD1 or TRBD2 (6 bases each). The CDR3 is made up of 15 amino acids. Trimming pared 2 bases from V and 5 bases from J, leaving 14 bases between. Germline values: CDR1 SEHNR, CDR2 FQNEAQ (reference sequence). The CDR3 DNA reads TGTGCCAGCAGCTTAAACGGGGGCATTGGAGATACGCAGTATTTT. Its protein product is CASSLNGGIGDTQYF. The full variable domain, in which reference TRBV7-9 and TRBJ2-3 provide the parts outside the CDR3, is DTGVSQNPRHKITKRGQNVTFRCDPISEHNRLYWYRQTLGQGPEFLTYFQNEAQLEKSRLLSDRFSAERPKGSFSTLEIQRTEQGDSAMYLCASSLNGGIGDTQYFGPGTRLTVL.

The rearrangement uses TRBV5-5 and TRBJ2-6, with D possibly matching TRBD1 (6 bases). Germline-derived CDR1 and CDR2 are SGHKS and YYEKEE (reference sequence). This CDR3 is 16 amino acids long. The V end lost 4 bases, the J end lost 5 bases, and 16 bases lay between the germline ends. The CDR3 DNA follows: TGTGCCAGCAGCCCTATGTTGGGGGCTTGGGCCAACGTCCTGACTTTC. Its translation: CASSPMLGAWANVLTF.

The CDR3 nucleotides read TGTGCCAGCAGTCCACCGACAGGAGGCACAGATACGCAGTATTTT. Translation gives CASSPPTGGTDTQYF. This sequence joins TRBV27 and TRBJ2-3; perhaps TRBD1 as D (6 bases). Germline CDR1 and CDR2: MNHEY and SMNVEV (reference sequence). The CDR3 loop spans 15 amino acids. V was trimmed by 5 bases and J by 1 base, leaving 13 bases between them.

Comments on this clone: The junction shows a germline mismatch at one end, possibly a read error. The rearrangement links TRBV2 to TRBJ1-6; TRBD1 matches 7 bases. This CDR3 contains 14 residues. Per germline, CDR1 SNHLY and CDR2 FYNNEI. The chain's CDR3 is CASREGDRNSPLHF. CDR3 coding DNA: TGTGCCAGCAGGGAAGGGGACAGAAATTCACCCCTCCACTTT.

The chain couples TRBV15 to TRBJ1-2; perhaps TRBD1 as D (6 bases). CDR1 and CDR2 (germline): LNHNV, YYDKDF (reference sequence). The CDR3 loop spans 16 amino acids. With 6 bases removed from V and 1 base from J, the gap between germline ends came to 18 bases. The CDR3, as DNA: TGTGCCACCAGAGGTCCTGGGACACCCTTTAACTATGGCTACACCTTC. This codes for CATRGPGTPFNYGYTF.

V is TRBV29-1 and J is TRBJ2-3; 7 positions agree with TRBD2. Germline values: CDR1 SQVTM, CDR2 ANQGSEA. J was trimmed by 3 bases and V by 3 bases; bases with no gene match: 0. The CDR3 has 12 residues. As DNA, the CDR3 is TGCAGCGTTGAGGGAGGGACAGATACGCAGTATTTT. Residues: CSVEGGTDTQYF.

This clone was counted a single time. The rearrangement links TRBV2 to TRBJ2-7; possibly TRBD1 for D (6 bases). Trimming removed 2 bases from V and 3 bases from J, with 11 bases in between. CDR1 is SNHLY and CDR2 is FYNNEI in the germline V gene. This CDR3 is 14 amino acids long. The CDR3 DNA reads TGTGCCAGCAGTGAATTGTGGGACAACTACGAGCAGTACTTC. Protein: CASSELWDNYEQYF.

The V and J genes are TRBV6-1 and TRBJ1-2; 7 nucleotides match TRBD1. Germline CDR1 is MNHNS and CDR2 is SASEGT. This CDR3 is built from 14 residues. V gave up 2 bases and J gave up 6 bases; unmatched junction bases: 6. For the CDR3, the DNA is TGTGCCAGCAGTGAATTACGGCAGGGGGATGGCTACACCTTC. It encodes CASSELRQGDGYTF.

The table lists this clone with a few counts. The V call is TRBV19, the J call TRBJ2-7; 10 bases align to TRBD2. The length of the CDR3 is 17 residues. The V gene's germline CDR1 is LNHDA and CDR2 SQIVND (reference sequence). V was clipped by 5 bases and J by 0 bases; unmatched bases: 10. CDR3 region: CASSGSSGGRSSYEQYF. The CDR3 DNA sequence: TGTGCCAGTAGTGGATCTAGCGGGGGCAGAAGCTCCTACGAGCAGTACTTC.

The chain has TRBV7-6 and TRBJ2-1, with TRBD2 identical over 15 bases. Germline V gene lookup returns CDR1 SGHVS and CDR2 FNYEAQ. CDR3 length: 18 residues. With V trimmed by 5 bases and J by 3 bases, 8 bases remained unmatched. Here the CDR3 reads CASSSRTSGGAGYNEQFF. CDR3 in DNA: TGTGCCAGCAGCAGCCGGACTAGCGGGGGGGCTGGCTACAATGAGCAGTTCTTC.

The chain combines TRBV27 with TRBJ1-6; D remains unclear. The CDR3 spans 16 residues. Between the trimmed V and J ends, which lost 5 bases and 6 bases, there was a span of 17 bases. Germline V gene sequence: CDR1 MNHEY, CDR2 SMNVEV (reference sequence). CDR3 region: CASSGSWYGSNSPLHF. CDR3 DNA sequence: TGTGCCAGCAGTGGAAGTTGGTACGGGAGTAATTCACCCCTCCACTTT.

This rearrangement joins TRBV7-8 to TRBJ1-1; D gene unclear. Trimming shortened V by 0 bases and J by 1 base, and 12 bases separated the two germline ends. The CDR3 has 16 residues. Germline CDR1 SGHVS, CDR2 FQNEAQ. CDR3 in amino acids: CASSLAVLHPNTEAFF. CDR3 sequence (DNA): TGTGCCAGCAGCTTAGCAGTATTACACCCGAACACTGAAGCTTTCTTT.

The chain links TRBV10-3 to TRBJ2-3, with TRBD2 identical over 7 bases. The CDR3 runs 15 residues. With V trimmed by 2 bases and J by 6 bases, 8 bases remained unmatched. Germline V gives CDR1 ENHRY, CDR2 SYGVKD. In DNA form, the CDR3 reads TGTGCCATCAGTGAGACCGCCGTGGGAGGGGATACGCAGTATTTT. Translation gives CAISETAVGGDTQYF.

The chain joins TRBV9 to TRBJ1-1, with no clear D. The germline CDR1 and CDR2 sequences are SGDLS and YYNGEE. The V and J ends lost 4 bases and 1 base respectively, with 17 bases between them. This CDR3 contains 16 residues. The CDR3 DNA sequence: TGTGCCAGCAGCTCCTTCGGGAGAACGTCGAACACTGAAGCTTTCTTT. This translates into CASSSFGRTSNTEAFF.

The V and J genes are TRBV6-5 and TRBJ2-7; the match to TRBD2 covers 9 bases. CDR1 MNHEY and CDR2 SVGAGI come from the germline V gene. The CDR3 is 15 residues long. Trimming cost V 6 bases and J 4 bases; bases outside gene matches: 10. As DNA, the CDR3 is TGTGCCAGCAGAAATAGCGGGAGTAATCCTTACGAGCAGTACTTC. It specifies CASRNSGSNPYEQYF.

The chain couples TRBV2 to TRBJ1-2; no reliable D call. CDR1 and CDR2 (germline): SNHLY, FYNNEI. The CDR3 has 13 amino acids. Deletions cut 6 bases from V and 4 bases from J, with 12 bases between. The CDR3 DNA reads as TGTGCCAGCAGGGATACAGTAAGCTATGGCTACACCTTC. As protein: CASRDTVSYGYTF. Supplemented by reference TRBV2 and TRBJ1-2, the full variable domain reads EPEVTQTPSHQVTQMGQEVILRCVPISNHLYFYWYRQILGQKVEFLVSFYNNEISEKSEIFDDQFSVERPDGSNFTLKIRSTKLEDSAMYFCASRDTVSYGYTFGSGTRLTVV.

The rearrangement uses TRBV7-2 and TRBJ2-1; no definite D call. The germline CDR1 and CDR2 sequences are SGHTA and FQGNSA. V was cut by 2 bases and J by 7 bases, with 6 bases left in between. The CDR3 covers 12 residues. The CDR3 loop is CASSLSENEQFF. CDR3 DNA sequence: TGTGCCAGCAGCTTAAGCGAAAATGAGCAGTTCTTC. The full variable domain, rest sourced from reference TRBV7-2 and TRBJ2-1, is GAGVSQSPSNKVTEKGKDVELRCDPISGHTALYWYRQSLGQGLEFLIYFQGNSAPDKSGLPSDRFSAERTGGSVSTLTIQRTQQEDSAVYLCASSLSENEQFFGPGTRLTVL.

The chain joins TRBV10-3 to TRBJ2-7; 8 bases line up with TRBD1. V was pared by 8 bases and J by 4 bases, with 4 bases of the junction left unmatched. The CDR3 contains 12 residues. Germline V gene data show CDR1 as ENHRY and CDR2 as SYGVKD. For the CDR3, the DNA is TGTGCCATCGGACAGGGAATGTACGAGCAGTACTTC. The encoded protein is CAIGQGMYEQYF.

CDR3 in DNA: TGCGCCAGCAGCTCGCGGACAGGGGGCACCTACGAGCAGTACTTC. Translated: CASSSRTGGTYEQYF. The chain recombines TRBV5-1 with TRBJ2-7, with 11 bases lining up with TRBD1. V shed 3 bases and J 2 bases; nucleotides not matched to a gene: 4. Germline assignment: CDR1 SGHRS and CDR2 YFSETQ. The CDR3 sequence is 15 residues long.

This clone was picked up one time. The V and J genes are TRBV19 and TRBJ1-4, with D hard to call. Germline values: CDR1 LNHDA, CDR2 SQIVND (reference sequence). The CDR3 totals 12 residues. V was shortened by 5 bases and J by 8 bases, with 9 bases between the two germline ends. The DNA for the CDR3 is TGTGCCAGTAGTGACCGACGGGAAAAACTGTTTTTT. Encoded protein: CASSDRREKLFF.

CDR3 DNA sequence: TGCGCCAGCAGCTCACTCCCGGGAGCGGGATTTTCAGAGACCCAGTACTTC. It is translated as CASSSLPGAGFSETQYF. The chain has TRBV5-1 and TRBJ2-5; 7 bases fit TRBD2. Germline V gene lookup returns CDR1 SGHRS and CDR2 YFSETQ. J was trimmed by 4 bases and V by 3 bases; bases with no gene match: 15. This CDR3 has 17 amino acids.

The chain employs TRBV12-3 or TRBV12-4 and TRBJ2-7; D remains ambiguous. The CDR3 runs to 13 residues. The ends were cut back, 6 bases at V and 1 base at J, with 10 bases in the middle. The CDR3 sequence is CASSQRISYEQYF. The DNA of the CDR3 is TGTGCCAGCAGCCAGAGAATTTCCTACGAGCAGTACTTC.

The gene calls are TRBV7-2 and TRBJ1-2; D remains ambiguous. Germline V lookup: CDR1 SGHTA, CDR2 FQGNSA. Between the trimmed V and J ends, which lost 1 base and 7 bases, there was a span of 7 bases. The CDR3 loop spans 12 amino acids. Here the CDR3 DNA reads TGTGCCAGCAGCTTAGAGTGGGCTGGCTACACCTTC. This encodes CASSLEWAGYTF.